This T cell receptor beta chain comes out of a study of control samples from healthy donors and cancer patients (TCRdb year 2020). In the germline V gene (reference sequence), CDR1 corresponds to LNHDA and CDR2 to SQIVND. The CDR3 runs 18 amino acids, cysteine and phenylalanine included. Only the CDR3 region is kept as DNA, spanning 54 bases read in frame from base 1. The germline V end is reduced by 3 bases and the J end by 1 base; junction bases left unmatched: 5. Notes on this clone: Which antigen it targets is not known. Base qualities are not recorded, but no much larger clone differs from it by a single base.

Preparation of the library involved the immunoSEQ multiplex PCR assay. This immuneACCESS table, as held by TCRdb, lists in-frame sequences with V and J called but not all clones. Of the missing ones, under half trace to an unresolved V gene in checked studies; the others have no known cause. The table for this sample lists approximately 170,000 clones; around nine tenths of them were counted only once. More than 1.3% of the sample is in the top ten clones. The origin of this receptor is a young man in good health. The sample taken for sequencing was blood. This chain joins TRBV19 to TRBJ2-3, with TRBD2 matching 15 junction bases. The CDR3 amino acid sequence is: CASSIGTSGRNRTDTQYF. DNA sequence: TGTGCCAGTAGTATCGGGACTAGCGGGAGGAATCGCACAGATACGCAGTATTTT.